The rows below give T cell receptor beta chains drawn from one sample of a study of T cell responses to AZD1222 COVID-19 vaccine. Clones were read by immunoSEQ multiplex PCR, and TCRdb kept only the in-frame ones, dropping some. The sample has 55,000 to 90,000 clones; over 80% are singletons. This material consisted of peripheral blood, taken on day 0 of AZD1222 vaccination. The receptors shown here come from an adult in good health. CDR3s leave out the opening cysteine and the closing phenylalanine or tryptophan. Fields, in order: J gene, V gene, CDR3 protein.

j_gene: TRBJ2-1; v_gene: TRBV7-6; CDR3aa: ASSPSTAYNEQF
j_gene: TRBJ2-3; v_gene: TRBV28; CDR3aa: ASGDPGTERNTQY
j_gene: TRBJ2-1; v_gene: TRBV28; CDR3aa: ASSSTPLWEQF
j_gene: TRBJ1-5; v_gene: TRBV2; CDR3aa: ASSAQGPIHNQPQH
j_gene: TRBJ2-3; v_gene: TRBV10-3; CDR3aa: AISDLASPDTQY
j_gene: TRBJ2-7; v_gene: TRBV28; CDR3aa: ASSLSTGGVYEQY
j_gene: TRBJ2-1; v_gene: TRBV29-1; CDR3aa: SVSGFGQEQF
j_gene: TRBJ1-2; v_gene: TRBV12-3/TRBV12-4; CDR3aa: ASSPGQGSYT
j_gene: TRBJ1-5; v_gene: TRBV27; CDR3aa: ASSLTGWSNQPQH
j_gene: TRBJ1-2; v_gene: TRBV5-1; CDR3aa: ASSLEGDYGYT
j_gene: TRBJ1-2; v_gene: TRBV11-2; CDR3aa: ASSAYGTGVGYGYT
j_gene: TRBJ2-7; v_gene: TRBV28; CDR3aa: ASWAVSSYEQY
j_gene: TRBJ2-3; v_gene: TRBV9; CDR3aa: ASSALQGPDTQY
j_gene: TRBJ1-2; v_gene: TRBV7-8; CDR3aa: ASSGTTPYGYT
j_gene: TRBJ2-3; v_gene: TRBV9; CDR3aa: ASSGQLGGTDTQY
j_gene: TRBJ2-1; v_gene: TRBV11-2; CDR3aa: ASSFVAGGLNEQF
j_gene: TRBJ2-1; v_gene: TRBV14; CDR3aa: ASSPLLNAYNEQF
j_gene: TRBJ2-3; v_gene: TRBV27; CDR3aa: ASSRSTDTQY
j_gene: TRBJ1-2; v_gene: TRBV19; CDR3aa: ASSPDRGLLGYGYT
j_gene: TRBJ1-1; v_gene: TRBV11-3; CDR3aa: ASSLGIGLNTEAF
j_gene: TRBJ1-1; v_gene: TRBV27; CDR3aa: ASSSKAGHLNTEAF
j_gene: TRBJ2-3; v_gene: TRBV6-5; CDR3aa: ASTRRDTQY
j_gene: TRBJ2-5; v_gene: TRBV28; CDR3aa: ASSLKTETQY
j_gene: TRBJ2-5; v_gene: TRBV28; CDR3aa: ASSSVGKETQY
j_gene: TRBJ2-5; v_gene: TRBV6-2/TRBV6-3; CDR3aa: ASSQGVKTQY
j_gene: TRBJ2-7; v_gene: TRBV28; CDR3aa: ASNLQGFHEQY